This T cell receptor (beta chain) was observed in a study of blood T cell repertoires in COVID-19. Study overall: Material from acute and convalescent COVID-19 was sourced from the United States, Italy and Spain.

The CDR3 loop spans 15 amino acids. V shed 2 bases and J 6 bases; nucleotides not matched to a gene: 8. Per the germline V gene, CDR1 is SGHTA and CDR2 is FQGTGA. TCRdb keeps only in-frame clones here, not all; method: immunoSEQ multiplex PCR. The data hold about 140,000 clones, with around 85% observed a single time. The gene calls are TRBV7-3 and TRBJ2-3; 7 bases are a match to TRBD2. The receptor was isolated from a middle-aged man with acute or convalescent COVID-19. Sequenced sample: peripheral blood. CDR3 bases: TGTGCCAGCAGCTTAGGAGGGAGGGTTGGGGATACGCAGTATTTT. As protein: CASSLGGRVGDTQYF. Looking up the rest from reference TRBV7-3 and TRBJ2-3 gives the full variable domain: GAGVSQTPSNKVTEKGKYVELRCDPISGHTALYWYRQSLGQGPEFLIYFQGTGAADDSGLPNDRFFAVRPEGSVSTLKIQRTERGDSAVYLCASSLGGRVGDTQYFGPGTRLTVL.